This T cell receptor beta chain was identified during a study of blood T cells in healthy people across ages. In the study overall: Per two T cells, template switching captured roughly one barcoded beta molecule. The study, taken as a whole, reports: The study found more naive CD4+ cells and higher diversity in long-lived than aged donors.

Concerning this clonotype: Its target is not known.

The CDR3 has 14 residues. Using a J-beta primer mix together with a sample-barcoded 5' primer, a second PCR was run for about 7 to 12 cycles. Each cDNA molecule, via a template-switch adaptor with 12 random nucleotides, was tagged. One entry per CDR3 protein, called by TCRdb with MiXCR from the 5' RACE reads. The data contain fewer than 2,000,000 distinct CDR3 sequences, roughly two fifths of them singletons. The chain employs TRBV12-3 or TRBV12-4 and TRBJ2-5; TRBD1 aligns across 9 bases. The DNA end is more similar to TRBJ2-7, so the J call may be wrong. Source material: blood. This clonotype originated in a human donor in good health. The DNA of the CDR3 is TGTGCCAGCAGTTGGACAGGGGACCGGGTCGAGCAGTACTTC. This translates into CASSWTGDRVEQYF.